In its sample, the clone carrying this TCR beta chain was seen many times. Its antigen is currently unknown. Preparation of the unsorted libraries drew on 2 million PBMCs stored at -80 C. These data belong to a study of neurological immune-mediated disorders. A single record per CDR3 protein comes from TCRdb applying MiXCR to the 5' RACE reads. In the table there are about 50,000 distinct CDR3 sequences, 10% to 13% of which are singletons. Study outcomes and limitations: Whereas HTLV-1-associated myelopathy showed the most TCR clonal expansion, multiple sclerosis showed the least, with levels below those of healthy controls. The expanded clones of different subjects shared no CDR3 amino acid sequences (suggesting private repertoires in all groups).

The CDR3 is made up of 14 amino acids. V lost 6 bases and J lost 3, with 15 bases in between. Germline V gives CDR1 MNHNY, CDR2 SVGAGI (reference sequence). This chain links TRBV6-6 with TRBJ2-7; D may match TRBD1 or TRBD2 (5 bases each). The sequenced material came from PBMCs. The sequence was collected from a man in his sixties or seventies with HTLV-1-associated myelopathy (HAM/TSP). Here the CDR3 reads CASSPLGTDYEQYF. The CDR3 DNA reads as TGTGCCAGCAGCCCCCTCGGGACGGACTACGAGCAGTACTTC.